This entry concerns a single TCR beta chain. The sample is drawn from a study of blood T cell repertoires in COVID-19. Assay used: immunoSEQ multiplex PCR; TCRdb lists only in-frame clones, some missing. The data show 300,000 or so clones, about 90% seen once. The CDR3 covers 15 residues. Germline CDR1 reads SGHTS; CDR2 reads YDEGEE. V was pared by 2 bases and J by 4 bases, with 5 bases of the junction left unmatched. The J gene is TRBJ2-3, the V gene TRBV5-8; 9 positions agree with TRBD2. This TCR derives from a woman between 40 and 50 years old with acute or convalescent COVID-19. The sample consisted of peripheral blood. The CDR3 reads CASSFGLASADTQYF. The CDR3 DNA follows: TGTGCCAGCAGCTTTGGACTAGCGAGCGCAGATACGCAGTATTTT.